A selection of T cell receptor beta chains follows, all from one sample in a study of T cells in Graves' hyperthyroidism and ophthalmopathy. Using its own MiXCR run on the multiplex PCR reads, TCRdb lists one record per CDR3 protein. The table records almost 600,000 distinct CDR3 sequences, 46% of them present only once. Sequences were obtained from peripheral blood or thyroid tissue (not recorded which). These receptors were obtained from a woman under 30 with Graves' hyperthyroidism. CDR3s include the opening cysteine and the closing phenylalanine or tryptophan. D genes are given only for firm matches. Part of the rows lack a size; the others show once, few, many or a class for expanded clones.

v_call	clone_size	d_call	j_call	cdr3_aa	cdr3_nt
TRBV7-2	NA	NA	TRBJ2-7	CASSGTGSAGELYF	TGTGCCAGCAGCGGTACAGGGAGTGCCGGGGAGCTGTACTTC
TRBV7-6	few	NA	TRBJ2-5	CASSLEQMYGVTQYF	TGTGCCAGCAGCTTAGAACAGATGTACGGTGTGACCCAGTACTTC
TRBV6-1	many	TRBD1	TRBJ1-1	CASSEDRFVEAFF	TGTGCCAGCAGTGAGGACAGGTTTGTTGAAGCTTTCTTT
TRBV13	many	TRBD2	TRBJ2-7	CASSSRTSGLPYEQYF	TGTGCCAGCAGCTCGAGGACTAGCGGGCTCCCCTACGAGCAGTACTTC
TRBV20-1	NA	NA	TRBJ2-5	CSARDGGTQYF	TGCAGTGCTAGAGATGGAGGGACCCAGTACTTC
TRBV2	NA	NA	TRBJ2-3	CASTWDFTDTQYF	TGTGCCAGCACCTGGGACTTCACAGATACGCAGTATTTT
TRBV6-6	many	NA	TRBJ2-7	CASSYSIDQQYF	TGTGCCAGCAGTTACTCGATTGATCAGCAGTACTTC
TRBV6-2/TRBV6-3	many	NA	TRBJ2-7	CASSPRGLPYEQYF	TGTGCCAGCAGCCCACGGGGGCTGCCCTACGAGCAGTACTTC
TRBV20-1	NA	TRBD2	TRBJ2-5	CSAPRTSGETQYF	TGCAGTGCGCCGCGGACTAGCGGAGAGACCCAGTACTTC
TRBV15	few	NA	TRBJ2-5	CATSGQGETQYF	TGTGCCACCAGCGGCCAAGGAGAGACCCAGTACTTC
TRBV10-3	NA	NA	TRBJ1-1	CAISGTEDTEAFF	TGTGCCATCAGTGGGACAGAAGACACTGAAGCTTTCTTT
TRBV9	NA	NA	TRBJ2-5	CASSPGRREETQYF	TGTGCCAGCAGCCCAGGTAGGCGGGAAGAGACCCAGTACTTC
TRBV15	NA	TRBD1	TRBJ1-2	CATSGTGTGYTF	TGTGCCACCAGCGGGACAGGGACCGGCTACACCTTC
TRBV7-6	NA	TRBD2	TRBJ2-1	CASSSLAGAHNEQFF	TGTGCCAGCAGCTCCCTAGCGGGAGCCCACAATGAGCAGTTCTTC
TRBV5-6	NA	NA	TRBJ1-4	CASSLTGINEKLFF	TGTGCCAGCAGCTTGACAGGGATAAATGAAAAACTGTTTTTT
TRBV20-1	NA	TRBD1	TRBJ2-3	CSANTGTGFTDTQYF	TGCAGTGCTAATACCGGGACAGGGTTCACAGATACGCAGTATTTT
TRBV2	NA	NA	TRBJ1-2	CASQGIEGNSNYGYTF	TGTGCCAGCCAAGGAATTGAGGGGAATTCTAACTATGGCTACACCTTC
TRBV29-1	NA	NA	TRBJ2-5	CSAGIRGRLAGAATDTQYF	TGCAGCGCTGGGATCAGGGGGCGATTAGCGGGAGCTGCAACAGATACGCAGTACTTC
TRBV5-1	NA	TRBD2	TRBJ2-1	CASSQILAATGNEQFF	TGCGCCAGCAGCCAGATCCTAGCGGCCACGGGGAATGAGCAGTTCTTC
TRBV4-3	NA	TRBD2	TRBJ2-2	CASSQGLLAVNTGELFF	TGCGCCAGCAGCCAAGGTCTACTAGCGGTGAACACCGGGGAGCTGTTTTTT
TRBV5-1	many	NA	TRBJ1-1	CASSLNVGGFEAFF	TGCGCCAGCAGCTTGAATGTCGGGGGATTTGAAGCTTTCTTT
TRBV19	many	TRBD2	TRBJ2-7	CASTASGSYEQYF	TGTGCCAGTACCGCTAGCGGGTCCTACGAGCAGTACTTC